This T cell receptor beta chain was sequenced during a study of blood T cell repertoires in COVID-19. Study-level information: Resolution of symptoms, clearance, or two negative PCRs was present in recovered Cohort 3 donors.

The CDR3 length is 15 residues. Germline CDR1 and CDR2: SGHTA and FQGNSA. With 1 base removed from V and 1 base from J, the gap between germline ends came to 10 bases. Clones were read by immunoSEQ multiplex PCR, and TCRdb kept only the in-frame ones, dropping some. The sample shows fewer than 250,000 clones, roughly 87% of them seen only once. Participants were aged about 18 to 100 years from 20 to 30 US areas. Participants' reported clinical history set cohort assignment. The receptor's source is a young man in a cohort exposed to, infected with or recovered from COVID-19 (not recorded which). Sequenced material: PBMCs or T cells enriched from blood (not recorded which). The chain is built from TRBV7-2 and TRBJ2-5, with D maybe TRBD1 (6 bases). The CDR3 loop is CASSLGPGVQETQYF. The CDR3 nucleotides are TGTGCCAGCAGCTTAGGTCCAGGGGTCCAAGAGACCCAGTACTTC.